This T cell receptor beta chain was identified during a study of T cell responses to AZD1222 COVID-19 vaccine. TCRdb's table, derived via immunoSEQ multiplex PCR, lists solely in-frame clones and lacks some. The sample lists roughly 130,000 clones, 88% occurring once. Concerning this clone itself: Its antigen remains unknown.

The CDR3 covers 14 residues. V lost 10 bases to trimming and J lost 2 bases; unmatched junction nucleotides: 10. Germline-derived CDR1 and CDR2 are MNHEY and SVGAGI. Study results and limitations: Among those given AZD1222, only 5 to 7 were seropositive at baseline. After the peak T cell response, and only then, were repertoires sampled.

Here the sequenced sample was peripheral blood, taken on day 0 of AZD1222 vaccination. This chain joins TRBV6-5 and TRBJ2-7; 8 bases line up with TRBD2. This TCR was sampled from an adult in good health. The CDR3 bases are TGTGCCATAAAAGTGGCGGGAGGCCCCTACGAGCAGTACTTC. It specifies CAIKVAGGPYEQYF.